A selection of T cell receptor beta chains follows, all from one sample in a study of cytomegalovirus exposure and HLA in healthy donors. Libraries were prepared by immunoSEQ multiplex PCR; TCRdb keeps only in-frame clonotypes and omits some of them. This repertoire shows about 150,000 clones, approximately 71% found once; its top ten account for 5.4%. The sequencing input was PBMCs. These receptors were obtained from a woman aged 18 to 35 in good health and CMV-seropositive. Both conserved end residues are part of each CDR3. Each record gives: V gene, D gene, clone size, J gene, CDR3 protein, CDR3 DNA. The D gene is left open where the match is weak. The size of a clone is reported for some rows only, either as once, few or many, or as a class for expanded clones.

TRBV7-9	NA	NA	TRBJ2-3	CASSSTTDTQYF	TGTGCCAGCAGCTCTACCACAGATACGCAGTATTTT
TRBV9	TRBD1	NA	TRBJ1-6	CASSSGGQGGSPLHF	TGTGCCAGCAGCTCCGGGGGACAGGGGGGTTCACCCCTCCACTTT
TRBV7-3	TRBD2	NA	TRBJ2-6	CASSLTPSGGTPGANVLTF	TGTGCCAGCAGCTTAACTCCTAGCGGGGGGACACCTGGGGCCAACGTCCTGACTTTC
TRBV25-1	NA	few	TRBJ1-5	CASNIQSIGNQPQHF	TGTGCCAGCAATATACAGAGTATAGGCAATCAGCCCCAGCATTTT
TRBV1	NA	NA	TRBJ2-2	CTSSREGLAGGLGTGELFF	TGCACCAGCAGCCGAGAAGGACTAGCGGGGGGGCTGGGCACCGGGGAGCTGTTTTTT
TRBV5-6	NA	NA	TRBJ1-2	CASSSAGGRGSGYTF	TGTGCCAGCAGCTCGGCGGGCGGCAGGGGCTCTGGCTACACCTTC
TRBV12-5	TRBD1	once	TRBJ2-7	CASGLRLGDRSYEQYF	TGTGCTAGTGGTCTACGCCTCGGGGACAGGTCCTACGAGCAGTACTTC
TRBV2	NA	NA	TRBJ1-1	CASSIGHLEAFF	TGTGCCAGCAGCATAGGACACCTTGAAGCTTTCTTT
TRBV7-2	TRBD2	NA	TRBJ2-1	CASSPLRGGYNEQFF	TGTGCCAGCAGCCCCCTTCGCGGGGGATACAATGAGCAGTTCTTC
TRBV4-2	NA	few	TRBJ2-7	CASSLPGAYEQYF	TGTGCCAGCAGCTTACCCGGAGCCTACGAGCAGTACTTC
TRBV27	NA	NA	TRBJ2-1	CASSLFFRNEQFF	TGTGCCAGCAGTTTATTCTTCAGGAATGAGCAGTTCTTC
TRBV13	NA	NA	TRBJ2-5	CASSLNRIETQYF	TGTGCCAGCAGCTTAAACAGGATAGAGACCCAGTACTTC
TRBV4-3	TRBD1	few	TRBJ2-7	CASSQSTGVIDEQYF	TGCGCCAGCAGCCAATCGACAGGGGTAATCGACGAGCAGTACTTC
TRBV6-1	TRBD2	once	TRBJ2-1	CASSEPTSDEQFF	TGTGCCAGCAGTGAACCGACTAGCGATGAGCAGTTCTTC
TRBV21-1	NA	few	TRBJ1-1	CASSKVGSGGRNKDTEAFF	TGTGCCAGCAGCAAAGTTGGTTCAGGGGGCCGGAACAAGGACACTGAAGCTTTCTTT
TRBV5-5	NA	few	TRBJ1-2	CASSSMTGPYGYTF	TGTGCCAGCAGCTCCATGACAGGACCCTATGGCTACACCTTC
TRBV9	NA	NA	TRBJ1-2	CASSVDSEFSNYGYTF	TGTGCCAGCAGCGTAGATAGCGAGTTTTCGAACTATGGCTACACCTTC
TRBV28	TRBD2	NA	TRBJ2-7	CASSPTSGDPYEQYF	TGTGCCAGCAGTCCGACTAGCGGGGACCCCTACGAGCAGTACTTC
TRBV6-1	NA	once	TRBJ2-3	CASSELTDTQYF	TGTGCCAGCAGTGAACTCACAGATACGCAGTATTTT
TRBV5-4	NA	NA	TRBJ1-2	CASSLGAGAENYGYTF	TGTGCCAGCAGCTTGGGGGCGGGGGCGGAGAACTATGGCTACACCTTC
TRBV10-3	TRBD1	few	TRBJ1-1	CAISESRGQTEAFF	TGTGCCATCAGTGAGTCAAGGGGGCAAACTGAAGCTTTCTTT
TRBV7-2	NA	NA	TRBJ2-7	CASSLGGGHEQYF	TGTGCCAGCAGCTTGGGGGGGGGCCACGAGCAGTACTTC
TRBV28	TRBD1	NA	TRBJ1-2	CASSLSGQGAGGYTF	TGTGCCAGCAGTCTTTCGGGACAGGGGGCAGGTGGCTACACCTTC
TRBV4-2	TRBD2	NA	TRBJ2-2	CASSPLAGGYTGELFF	TGTGCCAGCAGCCCGTTAGCGGGGGGGTACACCGGGGAGCTGTTTTTT
TRBV18	TRBD1	NA	TRBJ2-3	CASSPGDRGFKDTQYF	TGTGCCAGCTCACCAGGGGACAGGGGGTTTAAAGATACGCAGTATTTT
TRBV6-1	TRBD2	NA	TRBJ2-2	CASSAGRDTGELFF	TGTGCCAGCAGTGCTGGGAGGGACACCGGGGAGCTGTTTTTT
TRBV4-1	TRBD1	NA	TRBJ2-1	CASSHPGGEQFF	TGCGCCAGCAGCCACCCAGGGGGCGAGCAGTTCTTC
TRBV7-2	TRBD2	NA	TRBJ2-7	CASSARLAGGHYEQYF	TGTGCCAGCAGCGCACGGTTAGCGGGGGGGCACTACGAGCAGTACTTC
TRBV7-9	NA	NA	TRBJ2-7	CSSSKWTVSYEQYF	TGTTCCAGCAGTAAATGGACAGTCTCCTACGAGCAGTACTTC
TRBV5-1	NA	NA	TRBJ2-5	CASSQGHPRKTQYF	TGCGCCAGCAGCCAGGGACATCCCCGGAAGACCCAGTACTTC
TRBV7-9	NA	NA	TRBJ2-7	CSSSPAPSYEQYF	TGTTCCAGCAGTCCTGCGCCATCCTACGAGCAGTACTTC
TRBV19	NA	NA	TRBJ1-1	CASSHVTGEAFF	TGTGCCAGTAGTCACGTAACCGGTGAAGCTTTCTTT
TRBV4-1	NA	few	TRBJ2-7	CASSPQSQGKGYEQYF	TGCGCCAGCAGCCCCCAGAGTCAGGGGAAGGGGTACGAGCAGTACTTC
TRBV5-8	TRBD2	few	TRBJ2-6	CASSWGGGAIGANVLTF	TGTGCCAGCAGCTGGGGGGGTGGGGCGATTGGGGCCAACGTCCTGACTTTC
TRBV7-2	TRBD1	NA	TRBJ1-1	CASSNTGQTNTEAFF	TGTGCCAGCAGTAATACGGGACAGACGAACACTGAAGCTTTCTTT
TRBV21-1	NA	NA	TRBJ2-5	CASSNPRLDPRETQYF	TGTGCCAGCAGCAATCCCCGGCTAGATCCTAGGGAGACCCAGTACTTC
TRBV4-2	NA	NA	TRBJ2-5	CASSPTAGTGAETQYF	TGTGCCAGCAGCCCTACTGCGGGTACGGGTGCCGAGACCCAGTACTTC
TRBV5-1	NA	NA	TRBJ1-1	CASSSDTFIGNTEAFF	TGCGCCAGCAGCTCTGACACTTTTATAGGGAACACTGAAGCTTTCTTT
TRBV5-6	NA	NA	TRBJ2-2	CASSFRGIDTGELFF	TGTGCCAGCAGCTTCCGGGGGATCGACACCGGGGAGCTGTTTTTT
TRBV10-3	TRBD1	NA	TRBJ1-4	CAISDPGQGLGKLFF	TGTGCCATCAGTGACCCCGGACAGGGGTTGGGAAAACTGTTTTTT
TRBV7-9	TRBD1	NA	TRBJ1-4	CASSLVGGAEKLFF	TGTGCCAGCAGCTTAGTAGGGGGCGCGGAAAAACTGTTTTTT
TRBV7-9	TRBD1	once	TRBJ1-1	CSVGGWTEAFF	TGTAGTGTAGGGGGCTGGACTGAAGCTTTCTTT
TRBV7-9	TRBD1	once	TRBJ2-1	CASRSDRDNEQFF	TGTGCCAGCAGAAGTGACAGGGACAATGAGCAGTTCTTC
TRBV27	NA	NA	TRBJ2-3	CASRLSSTDTQYF	TGTGCCAGCAGACTATCTAGCACAGATACGCAGTATTTT
TRBV16	TRBD1	NA	TRBJ1-4	CASSGIDRGLFDEKLFF	TGTGCCAGCAGCGGGATCGACAGGGGGCTTTTTGACGAAAAACTGTTTTTT
TRBV7-3	NA	NA	TRBJ2-1	CASSKRASTDDEQFF	TGTGCCAGCAGCAAGAGGGCTAGCACCGACGATGAGCAGTTCTTC
TRBV27	TRBD2	NA	TRBJ2-2	CASSLSGGGELFF	TGTGCCAGCAGTTTGTCGGGGGGCGGGGAGCTGTTTTTT
TRBV19	TRBD1	once	TRBJ2-5	CASSSQGALRETQYF	TGTGCCAGTAGTTCACAGGGGGCCCTGAGGGAGACCCAGTACTTC
TRBV9	TRBD2	few	TRBJ2-7	CASSRNRLAGLGEQYF	TGTGCCAGCAGCCGGAACCGACTAGCGGGCCTCGGCGAGCAGTACTTC
TRBV4-3	TRBD1	NA	TRBJ2-7	CASSQGQGETYEQYF	TGCGCCAGCAGCCAAGGTCAGGGGGAAACCTACGAGCAGTACTTC
TRBV7-9	NA	NA	TRBJ1-1	CASSLGQLSTEAFF	TGTGCCAGCAGCTTAGGACAGTTGAGCACTGAAGCTTTCTTT
TRBV4-1	TRBD1	NA	TRBJ2-5	CASSQDLSRQGQETQYF	TGCGCCAGCAGCCAAGATCTATCGAGACAGGGACAAGAGACCCAGTACTTC
TRBV30	TRBD1	NA	TRBJ1-1	CAWTRGTGTEAFF	TGTGCCTGGACCAGGGGGACCGGCACTGAAGCTTTCTTT
TRBV7-9	NA	NA	TRBJ1-4	CASSLGGQGRNEKLFF	TGTGCCAGCAGCTTAGGTGGGCAGGGAAGGAATGAAAAACTGTTTTTT
TRBV18	NA	few	TRBJ1-3	CASFFGSGNTIYF	TGTGCCAGCTTCTTCGGCTCTGGAAACACCATATATTTT
TRBV5-4	TRBD1	few	TRBJ2-5	CASSGPTGVGDGHQQETQYF	TGTGCCAGCAGCGGACCGACAGGGGTCGGGGATGGGCACCAACAAGAGACCCAGTACTTC
TRBV4-3	NA	once	TRBJ2-2	CASGEELLNTGELFF	TGCGCCAGCGGAGAAGAACTGTTGAACACCGGGGAGCTGTTTTTT
TRBV7-2	TRBD1	NA	TRBJ1-3	CASSPDRGPGNTIYF	TGTGCCAGCAGTCCCGACAGGGGGCCTGGAAACACCATATATTTT
TRBV7-8	NA	NA	TRBJ2-7	CASSRTHYEQYF	TGTGCCAGCAGCCGGACTCACTACGAGCAGTACTTC